A selection of T cell receptor beta chains follows, all from one sample in a study of T cells in tumors after PD-1 blockade. Generated by immunoSEQ multiplex PCR, the TCRdb table keeps only in-frame clones and is missing some. This sample yields roughly 14,000 clones, of which 65% to 85% are seen a single time; around 25% belongs to the top ten. The sample here was PBMCs, taken after anti-PD-1 treatment. These receptors were obtained from a human donor with basal cell carcinoma. Both conserved end residues are part of each CDR3. Fields, in order: J gene, clone size, V gene, D gene, CDR3 protein, CDR3 DNA. D genes are given only for firm matches. Where a row states a size, it is once, few, many or the class of an expanded clone; other rows omit it.

TRBJ1-2 | - | TRBV28 | - | CASSFVTPGGYTF | TGTGCCAGCAGTTTCGTCACGCCGGGCGGCTACACCTTC
TRBJ2-2 | - | TRBV28 | - | CASSQGRPGELFF | TGTGCCAGCAGTCAAGGGAGGCCCGGGGAGCTGTTTTTT
TRBJ1-1 | - | TRBV30 | - | CAWSGDRGEAFF | TGTGCCTGGAGTGGAGACCGGGGTGAAGCTTTCTTT
TRBJ2-7 | - | TRBV30 | TRBD1 | CAWRDGTGFVYEQYF | TGTGCCTGGAGAGACGGGACAGGGTTTGTTTACGAGCAGTACTTC
TRBJ2-7 | - | TRBV28 | TRBD1 | CASSSGQGPRYEQYF | TGTGCCAGCAGTTCCGGACAGGGCCCTCGGTACGAGCAGTACTTC
TRBJ2-7 | once | TRBV29-1 | TRBD2 | CSVGPLAGGISYEQYF | TGCAGCGTTGGACCACTAGCGGGAGGCATCTCCTACGAGCAGTACTTC
TRBJ2-7 | few | TRBV30 | - | CAWSPEGGQYF | TGTGCCTGGAGCCCCGAAGGGGGGCAGTACTTC
TRBJ2-5 | - | TRBV5-1 | TRBD2 | CASSLSGRETQYF | TGCGCCAGCAGCCTCAGCGGGAGAGAGACCCAGTACTTC
TRBJ2-3 | - | TRBV7-3 | - | CASSSTGPDTQYF | TGTGCCAGCAGCTCTACAGGGCCAGATACGCAGTATTTT
TRBJ1-6 | - | TRBV10-2 | - | CASHPGHFNSPLHF | TGCGCCAGTCACCCTGGACATTTTAATTCACCCCTCCACTTT
TRBJ2-1 | - | TRBV11-2 | TRBD2 | CASSLVLAGGHNEQFF | TGTGCCAGCAGCTTAGTTCTAGCGGGGGGCCACAATGAGCAGTTCTTC
TRBJ2-7 | - | TRBV27 | - | CASKGFTGSSYEQYF | TGTGCCAGCAAGGGATTTACAGGGAGTTCGTACGAGCAGTACTTC
TRBJ1-1 | - | TRBV6-6 | - | CASSYSTENTEAFF | TGTGCCAGCAGTTACTCGACAGAGAACACTGAAGCTTTCTTT
TRBJ2-5 | - | TRBV2 | - | CASSVVQGGETQYF | TGTGCCAGCAGTGTCGTACAGGGAGGAGAGACCCAGTACTTC
TRBJ1-2 | - | TRBV6-5 | - | CASSDSRDVNYGYTF | TGTGCCAGCAGTGACTCCCGGGACGTTAACTATGGCTACACCTTC
TRBJ2-7 | - | TRBV30 | - | CAWSVKGGISYEQYF | TGTGCCTGGAGCGTCAAAGGGGGGATCTCCTACGAGCAGTACTTC
TRBJ2-5 | - | TRBV28 | TRBD1 | CASSSGQSQETQYF | TGTGCCAGCAGTTCGGGACAGAGCCAAGAGACCCAGTACTTC
TRBJ2-3 | - | TRBV2 | - | CASTPDSTDTQYF | TGTGCCAGCACCCCGGACAGCACAGATACGCAGTATTTT
TRBJ1-2 | - | TRBV18 | - | CASSPKGFGQLYGYTF | TGTGCCAGCTCACCGAAGGGTTTTGGACAGCTGTATGGCTACACCTTC
TRBJ2-3 | - | TRBV24-1 | TRBD2 | CATSDYSGTNTDTQYF | TGTGCCACCAGTGATTACAGCGGGACGAACACAGATACGCAGTATTTT
TRBJ1-1 | - | TRBV5-1 | - | CASSLGQEAFF | TGCGCCAGCAGCTTAGGTCAAGAAGCTTTCTTT
TRBJ2-1 | once | TRBV24-1 | - | CATSDPGSNEQFF | TGTGCCACCAGTGATCCGGGGAGCAATGAGCAGTTCTTC
TRBJ2-7 | - | TRBV15 | - | CATSRDVAALSEQYF | TGTGCCACCAGCAGAGATGTGGCAGCCCTATCCGAGCAGTACTTC
TRBJ1-3 | - | TRBV5-1 | - | CASSSEQASSGNTIYF | TGCGCCAGCAGCTCGGAACAGGCCAGCTCTGGAAACACCATATATTTT
TRBJ2-6 | - | TRBV7-9 | TRBD1 | CASSPGQGISGANVLTF | TGTGCCAGCAGCCCGGGACAGGGGATTTCTGGGGCCAACGTCCTGACTTTC
TRBJ2-7 | - | TRBV28 | - | CASSLTAGEQYF | TGTGCCAGCAGTTTAACGGCTGGCGAGCAGTACTTC
TRBJ2-2 | medium-sized | TRBV19 | TRBD1 | CASSTPQGAHTGELFF | TGTGCCAGTAGTACGCCACAGGGGGCACACACCGGGGAGCTGTTTTTT
TRBJ2-7 | - | TRBV5-5 | - | CASSLEVSYEQYF | TGTGCCAGCAGCTTGGAGGTTTCCTACGAGCAGTACTTC
TRBJ2-7 | - | TRBV2 | - | CASSDTGKDEQYF | TGTGCCAGCAGTGACACCGGAAAGGACGAGCAGTACTTC
TRBJ2-3 | - | TRBV3-1/TRBV3-2 | - | CASSQTIRDVDTQYF | TGTGCCAGCAGCCAAACGATCCGGGACGTAGATACGCAGTATTTT
TRBJ1-1 | once | TRBV24-1 | TRBD1 | CATSHQHPQGEYTEAFF | TGTGCCACCAGTCACCAACACCCACAGGGGGAGTACACTGAAGCTTTCTTT
TRBJ1-1 | - | TRBV12-3/TRBV12-4 | - | CASSFLKRTEAFF | TGTGCCAGCAGTTTCTTAAAGCGGACTGAAGCTTTCTTT
TRBJ2-1 | - | TRBV6-5 | TRBD2 | CASSLAGGLYNEQFF | TGTGCCAGCAGTCTAGCGGGGGGACTCTACAATGAGCAGTTCTTC
TRBJ2-1 | - | TRBV21-1 | - | CASSRSGRASCEQFF | TGTGCCAGCAGCAGGAGCGGGAGGGCCTCGTGTGAGCAGTTCTTC
TRBJ1-1 | few | TRBV2 | - | CASRPGTLRHLNTEAFF | TGTGCCAGCAGGCCTGGGACATTGCGGCACCTGAACACTGAAGCTTTCTTT
TRBJ1-1 | - | TRBV28 | TRBD1 | CASSLNRGNTEAFF | TGTGCCAGCAGTTTAAACAGGGGGAATACTGAAGCTTTCTTT
TRBJ2-7 | - | TRBV20-1 | TRBD2 | CSASELAGEGQYF | TGCAGTGCTAGTGAGCTAGCGGGAGAGGGACAGTACTTC
TRBJ1-6 | - | TRBV7-2 | TRBD1 | CASSLAGGYNSPLHF | TGTGCCAGCAGCTTGGCAGGGGGGTATAATTCACCCCTCCACTTT
TRBJ1-2 | - | TRBV4-1 | - | CASSQGYWGYTF | TGCGCCAGCAGCCAGGGGTACTGGGGCTACACCTTC
TRBJ2-5 | - | TRBV7-3 | - | CASSSDYERVTQYF | TGTGCCAGCAGCTCCGATTATGAGAGAGTGACCCAGTACTTC
TRBJ2-7 | - | TRBV15 | - | CATSRGDRDTENF | TGTGCCACCAGCAGAGGGGACCGGGACACCGAGAATTTC
TRBJ1-5 | - | TRBV19 | - | CASTTIWGAQPQHF | TGTGCCAGTACCACCATTTGGGGGGCTCAGCCCCAGCATTTT
TRBJ2-1 | - | TRBV7-9 | TRBD1 | CASSGTGPHNEQFF | TGTGCCAGCAGCGGGACAGGGCCACACAATGAGCAGTTCTTC
TRBJ2-2 | - | TRBV5-1 | - | CASSLLDRSNTGELFF | TGCGCCAGCAGCTTGCTCGACAGATCGAACACCGGGGAGCTGTTTTTT
TRBJ2-7 | - | TRBV4-1 | TRBD2 | CASSRPGTSGGAHEQYF | TGCGCCAGCAGTCGTCCCGGGACTAGCGGGGGGGCCCACGAGCAGTACTTC
TRBJ2-5 | - | TRBV12-3/TRBV12-4 | - | CASAVQETQYF | TGTGCCAGTGCAGTTCAAGAGACCCAGTACTTC
TRBJ1-1 | few | TRBV18 | - | CASSPPSNTEAFF | TGTGCCAGCTCACCCCCTTCGAACACTGAAGCTTTCTTT
TRBJ2-1 | - | TRBV2 | - | CASNFLRGEEQFF | TGTGCCAGCAATTTTCTCAGGGGAGAAGAGCAGTTCTTC
TRBJ2-1 | - | TRBV20-1 | - | CSASGQGHNEQFF | TGCAGTGCTAGTGGGCAGGGTCATAATGAGCAGTTCTTC
TRBJ2-7 | few | TRBV4-1 | TRBD2 | CASSQIAGDYEQYF | TGCGCCAGCAGCCAAATAGCGGGAGACTACGAGCAGTACTTC
TRBJ1-2 | - | TRBV2 | TRBD1 | CASGSWDRDYGYTF | TGTGCCAGCGGGTCCTGGGACAGAGACTATGGCTACACCTTC
TRBJ1-5 | - | TRBV28 | - | CASSLGGGNQPQHF | TGTGCCAGCAGTTTAGGGGGGGGCAATCAGCCCCAGCATTTT
TRBJ2-1 | - | TRBV28 | - | CASRGSYNEQFF | TGTGCCAGCAGGGGGAGCTACAATGAGCAGTTCTTC
TRBJ1-2 | - | TRBV6-6 | TRBD1 | CASSSPAAGGGRGYTF | TGTGCCAGCAGTTCCCCGGCCGCAGGGGGTGGGCGAGGCTACACCTTC
TRBJ1-2 | hyperexpanded | TRBV10-3 | - | CAISEGGLMGYTF | TGTGCCATCAGTGAAGGGGGGCTCATGGGCTACACCTTC
TRBJ2-7 | - | TRBV29-1 | TRBD1 | CSVGLQGVYEQYF | TGCAGCGTTGGGCTACAGGGGGTCTACGAGCAGTACTTC
TRBJ1-1 | - | TRBV29-1 | - | CSVAMTENTEAFF | TGCAGCGTTGCGATGACGGAGAACACTGAAGCTTTCTTT
TRBJ2-3 | - | TRBV5-4 | - | CASSPSGGRGNTDTQYF | TGTGCCAGCAGTCCTTCGGGGGGCAGGGGAAACACAGATACGCAGTATTTT
TRBJ2-1 | - | TRBV28 | TRBD2 | CASSSSRLAGGGNEQFF | TGTGCCAGCAGTTCATCCCGACTAGCGGGAGGGGGTAATGAGCAGTTCTTC